Listed below are T cell receptor beta chains from one sample, sequenced in a study of response to subunit inactivated influenza vaccine. TCRdb recomputed calls from the RT-PCR reads with MiXCR, one row per CDR3 protein. The data show about 540,000 distinct CDR3 sequences, with approximately 24% seen just once and roughly 2.8% held by the top ten. Separately, the same data were catalogued under a study of T cells expressing NK-cell markers.

The sample was CD4+ T cells sorted from PBMCs, taken 11 to 12 days after vaccination. The receptor set was obtained from a man in his fifties who received an inactivated influenza vaccine. Each CDR3 is given with its conserved first and last residue. The D gene is left open where the match is weak. Part of the rows lack a size; the others show once, few, many or a class for expanded clones.

TRBJ2-4 TRBV18 TRBD1 - TGTGCCAGCTCACCTCCGGGACAGGGAATAGCCAAAAACATTCAGTACTTC CASSPPGQGIAKNIQYF
TRBJ2-3 TRBV4-3 - - TGCGCCAGCAGCCCGGGACTCTCCAATGCAGATACGCAGTATTTT CASSPGLSNADTQYF
TRBJ1-1 TRBV30 - - TGTGCCTGGAGTAGGAGGGATAGGGGTGACACTGAAGCTTTCTTT CAWSRRDRGDTEAFF
TRBJ2-4 TRBV28 TRBD2 few TGTGCCAGCAGTTTATTTAATTCGGGGGGGACCAAAAACATTCAGTACTTC CASSLFNSGGTKNIQYF
TRBJ2-7 TRBV29-1 TRBD1 - TGCAGCGTTGAAACAGGGGGCGACTACGAGCAGTACTTC CSVETGGDYEQYF
TRBJ2-7 TRBV12-3/TRBV12-4 TRBD1 few TGTGCCAGCAGTACGGACAGGTACGAGCAGTACTTC CASSTDRYEQYF
TRBJ1-5 TRBV3-1 - - TGTGCCAGCAGCCAGGGATACGATCAGCCCCAGCATTTT CASSQGYDQPQHF
TRBJ1-3 TRBV10-3 - few TGTGCCATCAGTGAGGGTAGCTCTGGAAACACCATATATTTT CAISEGSSGNTIYF
TRBJ2-2 TRBV7-6 - once TGTGCCAGCAAGTTTAGCGCTAACACCGGGGAGCTGTTTTTT CASKFSANTGELFF
TRBJ1-6 TRBV3-1 - - TGTGCCAGCAGACGGCAGGGGTCATCACCCCTCCACTTT CASRRQGSSPLHF
TRBJ2-1 TRBV7-6 - few TGTGCCAGCAGCCCAGGGGGGAACTACAATGAGCAGTTCTTC CASSPGGNYNEQFF
TRBJ2-5 TRBV29-1 - - TGCAGTGCCGCCGGGCATTCTGCGGAGACCCAGTACTTC CSAAGHSAETQYF
TRBJ1-4 TRBV20-1 TRBD1 - TGCAGTGCCCAGGACCGACAGGGTGCTAATGAAAAACTGTTTTTT CSAQDRQGANEKLFF
TRBJ2-3 TRBV24-1 - few TGTGCCACCAGTGACCTCAGGACTACTACAGATACGCAGTATTTT CATSDLRTTTDTQYF
TRBJ2-3 TRBV20-1 - few TGCAGTGCTAGAGATAACGGGAGATCAGATACGCAGTATTTT CSARDNGRSDTQYF
TRBJ1-5 TRBV23-1 TRBD1 - TGCGCCAGCAGTCAAGATAACCGGGACAGGGGGCATGGCGGCAATCAGCCCCAGCATTTT CASSQDNRDRGHGGNQPQHF
TRBJ2-5 TRBV10-3 - few TGTGCCATCAGTGAGCTGGGTAAAGAGACCCAGTACTTC CAISELGKETQYF
TRBJ1-5 TRBV5-1 - - TGCGCCAGCAGCTTGTGGGATCCGAGCAATCAGCCCCAGCATTTT CASSLWDPSNQPQHF
TRBJ2-2 TRBV12-3/TRBV12-4 - many TGTGCCAGCAGTTTCCGGCAGGGGAACACCGGGGAGCTGTTTTTT CASSFRQGNTGELFF
TRBJ2-1 TRBV5-1 - few TGCGCCAGCAGCTTGACGGGAGAGGTCTACAATGAGCAGTTCTTC CASSLTGEVYNEQFF
TRBJ2-7 TRBV27 TRBD1 few TGTGCCAGCAGGGACAGGGGGCCATACGAGCAGTACTTC CASRDRGPYEQYF
TRBJ1-4 TRBV4-3 - - TGCGCCAGCAGCCGAGAACGAGCAGGACAGCTTAATGAAAAACTGTTTTTT CASSRERAGQLNEKLFF
TRBJ2-3 TRBV5-1 TRBD1 few TGCGCCAGCAGCCCCGGGACAGGGGGGAGGACAGATACGCAGTATTTT CASSPGTGGRTDTQYF
TRBJ1-2 TRBV4-1 - few TGCGCCAGCAGCCAAGAATGGGACCGACCCCGGGGCTACACCTTC CASSQEWDRPRGYTF
TRBJ1-5 TRBV18 - - TGTGCCAGCTCACCACCGAGCAATAGCAATCAGCCCCAGCATTTT CASSPPSNSNQPQHF
TRBJ1-1 TRBV19 - few TGTGCCAGTAGTATGGAGGGTGTGAACACTGAAGCTTTCTTT CASSMEGVNTEAFF
TRBJ2-7 TRBV27 TRBD1 - TGTGCCAGCAGTCCTACAGGGGTCTACGAGCAGTACTTC CASSPTGVYEQYF
TRBJ2-7 TRBV5-5 TRBD1 few TGTGCCAGCAGCTTGGGAGGGGACAGGGTATACGAGCAGTACTTC CASSLGGDRVYEQYF
TRBJ2-3 TRBV27 TRBD1 few TGTGCCAGCAGTTTCTGGACAGGGTCAACAGATACGCAGTATTTT CASSFWTGSTDTQYF
TRBJ2-1 TRBV24-1 - - TGTGCCACCAGTGAACGCATGTGGTCAAGCAATGAGCAGTTCTTC CATSERMWSSNEQFF
TRBJ2-1 TRBV5-1 TRBD1 - TGCGCCAGCAGCCCCGGGACAGGGAGGTACAATGAGCAGTTCTTC CASSPGTGRYNEQFF
TRBJ2-3 TRBV12-3/TRBV12-4 - few TGTGCCAGCAGTTTTTCCAGGAGGTCCGATACGCAGTATTTT CASSFSRRSDTQYF
TRBJ2-5 TRBV4-1 TRBD2 many TGCGCCAGCAGTCGACTAGCGGGAGAAGAGACCCAGTACTTC CASSRLAGEETQYF
TRBJ2-5 TRBV5-1 - - TGCGCCAGCAGCCCCAGTGTTCGAGAGACCCAGTACTTC CASSPSVRETQYF
TRBJ2-3 TRBV24-1 TRBD1 - TGTGCCACCAGTGACCCGGGACAGGGTAGCACAGATACGCAGTATTTT CATSDPGQGSTDTQYF
TRBJ2-2 TRBV20-1 TRBD1 few TGCAGTGCTTGCAGGGGGCACGACACCGGGGAGCTGTTTTTT CSACRGHDTGELFF
TRBJ1-5 TRBV7-8 - - TGTGCCAGCAGCTTAAGGCGAGCTCAGCCCCAGCATTTT CASSLRRAQPQHF
TRBJ1-3 TRBV29-1 TRBD1 few TGCAGCGTTGAGCGGGACAGCAACTCTGGAAACACCATATATTTT CSVERDSNSGNTIYF
TRBJ2-1 TRBV20-1 TRBD1 few TGCAGTGCTCAATCCGGGACAGGGGTGGTTGAGCAGTTCTTC CSAQSGTGVVEQFF
TRBJ2-2 TRBV25-1 TRBD2 - TGTGCCAGCAGTACCGGGACTAGAAACACCGGGGAGCTGTTTTTT CASSTGTRNTGELFF
TRBJ1-2 TRBV4-2 - - TGTGCCAGCAGCCCCGAGGGTCTTGATGGCTACACCTTC CASSPEGLDGYTF
TRBJ2-7 TRBV5-4 TRBD2 - TGTGCCAGCAGCTTAAGCGGGGCAGCCTACGAGCAGTACTTC CASSLSGAAYEQYF
TRBJ1-1 TRBV4-3 - - TGCGCCAGCAGCCAAACCAAGCGGGGCACTGAAGCTTTCTTT CASSQTKRGTEAFF
TRBJ1-4 TRBV5-1 - few TGCGCCAGCAGCTTCGGGACACTTAATGAAAAACTGTTTTTT CASSFGTLNEKLFF
TRBJ2-7 TRBV7-2 - - TGTGCCAGCACGAATAAGGGGGGCTTTTACGAGCAGTACTTC CASTNKGGFYEQYF
TRBJ2-2 TRBV20-1 TRBD2 few TGCAGTGCAACTAGCGGGGGGTCCACCGGGGAGCTGTTTTTT CSATSGGSTGELFF
TRBJ2-3 TRBV11-2 - - TGTGCCAGCAGCTTAGACGTTTCCGGGGGCACAGATACGCAGTATTTT CASSLDVSGGTDTQYF
TRBJ1-1 TRBV29-1 - once TGCAGCGTTGAATCCCCACAGGCCTCGAACACTGAAGCTTTCTTT CSVESPQASNTEAFF
TRBJ1-1 TRBV24-1 - many TGTGCCACCAGTGATTTTGGCGGCCAAAAAGCTTTCTTT CATSDFGGQKAFF
TRBJ1-1 TRBV3-1 - few TGTGCCAGCAGCCAAGTCCCAGGGATGGGTGAAGCTTTCTTT CASSQVPGMGEAFF
TRBJ2-6 TRBV7-6 - - TGTGCCAGCAGCTTAGAGACCGCTGGGGCCAACGTCCTGACTTTC CASSLETAGANVLTF
TRBJ2-7 TRBV14 TRBD1 - TGTGCCAGCAGCCAAGCCGGGACAGCCTTTTTCCACGAGCAGTACTTC CASSQAGTAFFHEQYF
TRBJ1-2 TRBV11-2 - - TGTGCCAGCAGCTTAGAACCAGGCGGGGGTCATGGCTACACCTTC CASSLEPGGGHGYTF
TRBJ1-4 TRBV20-1 - - TGCAGTGCAAGGGACTTCCAGGCCCTTAATGAAAAACTGTTTTTT CSARDFQALNEKLFF
TRBJ2-1 TRBV5-6 - - TGTGCCAGCAGCCGACCCCCCCCGGGGTACAATGAGCAGTTCTTC CASSRPPPGYNEQFF
TRBJ2-3 TRBV3-1 TRBD2 few TGTGCCAGCAGCCCAAAGTTCTCGGGGGGGGATACGCAGTATTTT CASSPKFSGGDTQYF
TRBJ1-6 TRBV7-8 TRBD1 few TGTGCCAGCAGCTCAGGACAGGGGGACAATTCACCCCTCCACTTT CASSSGQGDNSPLHF
TRBJ2-1 TRBV12-3/TRBV12-4 - many TGTGCCACCAGGGCCAGCGACAATGAGCAGTTCTTC CATRASDNEQFF
TRBJ1-1 TRBV14 TRBD1 - TGTGCCAGCAGCTCGAAAGACCGGGACAGGGGTAGAGCTGAAGCTTTCTTT CASSSKDRDRGRAEAFF